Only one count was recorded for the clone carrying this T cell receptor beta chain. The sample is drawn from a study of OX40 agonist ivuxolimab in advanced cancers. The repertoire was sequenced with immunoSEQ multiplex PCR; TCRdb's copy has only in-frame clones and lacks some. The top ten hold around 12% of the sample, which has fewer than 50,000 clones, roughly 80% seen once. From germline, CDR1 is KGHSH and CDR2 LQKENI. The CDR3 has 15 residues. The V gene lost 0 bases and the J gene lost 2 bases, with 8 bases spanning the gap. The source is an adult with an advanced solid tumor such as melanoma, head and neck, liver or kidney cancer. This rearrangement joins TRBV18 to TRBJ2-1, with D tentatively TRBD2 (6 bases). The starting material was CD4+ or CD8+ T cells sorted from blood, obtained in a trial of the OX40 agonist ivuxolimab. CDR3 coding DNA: TGTGCCAGCTCACCACCGGCTAGCGCCTACAATGAGCAGTTCTTC. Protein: CASSPPASAYNEQFF.